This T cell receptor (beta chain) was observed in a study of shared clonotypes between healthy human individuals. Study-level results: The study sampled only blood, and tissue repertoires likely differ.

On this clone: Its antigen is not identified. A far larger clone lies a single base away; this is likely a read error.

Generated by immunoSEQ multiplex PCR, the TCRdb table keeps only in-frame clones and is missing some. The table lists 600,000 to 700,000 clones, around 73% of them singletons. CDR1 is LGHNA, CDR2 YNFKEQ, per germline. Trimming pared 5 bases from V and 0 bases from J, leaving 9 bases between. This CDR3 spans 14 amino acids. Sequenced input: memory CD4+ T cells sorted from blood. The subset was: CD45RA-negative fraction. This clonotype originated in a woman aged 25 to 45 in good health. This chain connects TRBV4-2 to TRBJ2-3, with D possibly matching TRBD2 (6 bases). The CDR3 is CASSLAASTDTQYF. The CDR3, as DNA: TGTGCCAGCAGCTTAGCGGCTAGCACAGATACGCAGTATTTT.